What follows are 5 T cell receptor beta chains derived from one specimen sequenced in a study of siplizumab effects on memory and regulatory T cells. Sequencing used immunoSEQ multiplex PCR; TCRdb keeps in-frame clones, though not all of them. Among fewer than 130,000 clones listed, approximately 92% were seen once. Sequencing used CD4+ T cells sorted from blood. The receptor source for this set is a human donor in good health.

The CDR3 reads CASSLQGPLYGYTF. The CDR3 DNA sequence: TGTGCCAGCAGCTTGCAGGGCCCCCTCTATGGCTACACCTTC. V usage is TRBV5-6 and J usage is TRBJ1-2; maybe TRBD1 (5 bases). Germline V gene sequence: CDR1 SGHDT, CDR2 YYEEEE. This CDR3 comprises 14 residues. V lost 1 base and J 4 bases, leaving 11 bases between the germline ends.

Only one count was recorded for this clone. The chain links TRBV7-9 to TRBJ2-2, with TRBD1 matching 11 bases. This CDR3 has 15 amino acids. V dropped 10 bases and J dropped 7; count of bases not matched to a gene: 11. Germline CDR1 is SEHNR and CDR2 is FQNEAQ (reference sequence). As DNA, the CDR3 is TGTGCCAACCTCATCGGGACAGGGGGTATCGGGGAGCTGTTTTTT. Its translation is CANLIGTGGIGELFF.

The CDR3 spells CASRGPTNEKLFF. The CDR3 DNA reads as TGTGCCAGCAGAGGACCGACTAATGAAAAACTGTTTTTT. V usage is TRBV6-6 and J usage is TRBJ1-4; D remains ambiguous. The germline gives CDR1 MNHNY, CDR2 SVGAGI (reference sequence). This CDR3 is 13 amino acids long. V lost 6 bases to trimming and J lost 2 bases, with 7 bases between them.

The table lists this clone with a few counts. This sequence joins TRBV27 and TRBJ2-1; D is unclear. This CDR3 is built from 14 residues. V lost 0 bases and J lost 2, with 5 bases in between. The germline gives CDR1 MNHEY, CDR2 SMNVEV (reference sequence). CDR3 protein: CASSLSITYNEQFF. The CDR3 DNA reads TGTGCCAGCAGTTTATCCATTACCTACAATGAGCAGTTCTTC.

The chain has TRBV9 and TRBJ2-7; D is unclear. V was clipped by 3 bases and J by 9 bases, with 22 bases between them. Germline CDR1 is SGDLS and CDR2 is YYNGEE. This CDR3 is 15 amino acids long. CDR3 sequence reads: CASSENSEVKSAQYF. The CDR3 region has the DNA TGTGCCAGCAGCGAGAACTCTGAGGTCAAAAGCGCGCAGTACTTC.